These 19 T cell receptor beta chains came from one sample sequenced in a study of T cell responses to AZD1222 COVID-19 vaccine. Some clones are missing from TCRdb's copy, which holds only in-frame ones; the method was immunoSEQ multiplex PCR. Here the sample spans around 130,000 clones, 88% being singletons. The sequencing used peripheral blood, collected on day 0 of AZD1222 vaccination. The receptors shown here come from an adult in good health.

CDR3 bases: TGTGCCAGCAGTTACTCGAAACAGCTAGGATTACCCCTCCACTTT. Amino acids: CASSYSKQLGLPLHF. The V call is TRBV6-2 or TRBV6-3, the J call TRBJ1-6; D is ambiguous. Between the trimmed V and J ends, which lost 0 bases and 12 bases, there was a span of 15 bases. The CDR3 contains 15 residues. CDR1 is MNHEY, CDR2 SVGEGT, per germline.

This sequence joins TRBV5-8 and TRBJ2-7; a possible D gene is TRBD1 (6 bases). V was clipped by 4 bases and J by 6 bases, with 11 bases between them. Germline assignment: CDR1 SGHTS and CDR2 YDEGEE. The CDR3 consists of 12 residues. This CDR3 is CASSASGVEQYF. CDR3 bases: TGTGCCAGCAGCGCCTCAGGGGTCGAGCAGTACTTC.

The V gene is TRBV9, the J gene TRBJ2-1; TRBD2 matches at 9 bases. V lost 4 bases, J lost 6 bases, and 11 bases stayed unmatched. The germline gives CDR1 SGDLS, CDR2 YYNGEE. CDR3 length: 16 residues. In DNA form, the CDR3 reads TGTGCCAGCAGCTCTACAATTAGCGGGGGTCTCAATGAGCAGTTCTTC. It translates to CASSSTISGGLNEQFF.

The gene calls are TRBV6-2 or TRBV6-3 and TRBJ2-1; perhaps D is TRBD1 or TRBD2 (5 bases each). Trimming removed 2 bases at V and 7 bases at J, with 6 bases between. The length of the CDR3 is 12 residues. Germline V gives CDR1 MNHEY, CDR2 SVGEGT. CDR3 coding DNA: TGTGCCAGCAGTTACGGGGGAAATGAGCAGTTCTTC. As protein: CASSYGGNEQFF.

The CDR3 DNA is TGTGCCAGCAACCAGGGGGCCGGCAATCAGCCCCAGCATTTT. Translating gives CASNQGAGNQPQHF. J is TRBJ1-5 and V is TRBV6-5; 8 bases are shared with TRBD1. Germline lookup yields CDR1 MNHEY and CDR2 SVGAGI. CDR3 length: 14 residues. V lost 7 bases to trimming and J lost 2 bases; unmatched junction nucleotides: 4.

The chain links TRBV4-3 to TRBJ1-5; D is uncertain. The V and J ends lost 0 bases and 0 bases respectively, with 6 bases between them. Looked up from germline, CDR1 is LGHNA and CDR2 is YSLEER. The CDR3 has 15 residues. Here the CDR3 reads CASSQEIYSNQPQHF. The CDR3 nucleotides are TGCGCCAGCAGCCAAGAGATTTATAGCAATCAGCCCCAGCATTTT.

A few counts support this clone. The J gene is TRBJ2-5, the V gene TRBV5-6; TRBD2 aligns across 11 bases. Per germline, CDR1 SGHDT and CDR2 YYEEEE. J gave up 0 bases and V 3 bases, and 7 bases lay outside the gene matches. The CDR3 covers 17 residues. CDR3 protein: CASSSLQTSGNQETQYF. CDR3 coding DNA: TGTGCCAGCAGCTCCCTCCAGACTAGCGGGAACCAAGAGACCCAGTACTTC.

The chain recombines TRBV7-9 with TRBJ1-1, with D possibly TRBD1 on 5 matching bases. This CDR3 is built from 15 residues. Germline V gene data show CDR1 as SEHNR and CDR2 as FQNEAQ (reference sequence). V was cut by 0 bases and J by 5 bases, with 13 bases left in between. CDR3 residues: CASSLAEGRRTEAFF. The CDR3 bases are TGTGCCAGCAGCTTAGCGGAGGGGAGAAGGACTGAAGCTTTCTTT.

This rearrangement joins TRBV5-1 to TRBJ1-2, with TRBD1 as a possible D gene (6 bases). The CDR3 contains 14 residues. V gave up 3 bases and J gave up 4 bases, with 13 bases separating them. Germline loops: CDR1 SGHRS, CDR2 YFSETQ. CDR3 loop: CASSSTGMGYGYTF. The CDR3 DNA sequence: TGCGCCAGCAGCTCAACAGGGATGGGCTATGGCTACACCTTC.

This chain links TRBV19 with TRBJ1-6; TRBD1 is a possible D gene (5 bases). The length of the CDR3 is 14 residues. Trimming removed 2 bases from V and 8 bases from J, with 10 bases in between. The germline CDR1 and CDR2 sequences are LNHDA and SQIVND (reference sequence). The CDR3 DNA is TGTGCCAGTAGTATAAGGGGAGTTGATTCACCCCTCCACTTT. It encodes CASSIRGVDSPLHF.

DNA of the CDR3: TGTGCCAGCAGTTACCTGGGAGACGGGGCCAATTCACCCCTCCACTTT. It is translated as CASSYLGDGANSPLHF. The V call is TRBV6-2 or TRBV6-3, the J call TRBJ1-6; D is possibly TRBD1 (5 bases). The V end was cut by 2 bases, the J end by 7 bases, with 15 bases between. The CDR3 length is 16 residues. Germline V gene sequence: CDR1 MNHEY, CDR2 SVGEGT.

The chain links TRBV27 to TRBJ2-5; 9 nucleotides align to TRBD1. V shed 3 bases, J shed 4 bases, and the junction held 3 bases outside the gene matches. CDR1 and CDR2 (germline): MNHEY, SMNVEV (reference sequence). The CDR3 runs 14 residues. The chain's CDR3 is CASSFSTGGETQYF. CDR3 nucleotides: TGTGCCAGCAGTTTCTCGACAGGGGGAGAGACCCAGTACTTC.

The chain recombines TRBV7-6 with TRBJ2-7, with D possibly TRBD1 on 5 matching bases. V was clipped by 1 base and J by 2 bases, with 6 bases between them. The CDR3 has 13 amino acids. Germline lookup yields CDR1 SGHVS and CDR2 FNYEAQ. The CDR3 here is CASSLGRAYEQYF. CDR3 DNA: TGTGCCAGCAGCTTAGGCAGGGCCTACGAGCAGTACTTC.

The rearrangement uses TRBV10-2 and TRBJ1-1, with a weak D call TRBD1 (6 bases). The CDR3 is 17 amino acids. Trimming removed 1 base at V and 1 base at J, with 16 bases between. Germline values: CDR1 WSHSY, CDR2 SAAADI. DNA for the CDR3: TGCGCCAGCAGTGAGTTTCTCGCTGGACAGACGAACACTGAAGCTTTCTTT. Protein: CASSEFLAGQTNTEAFF.

This clone was counted once. V usage is TRBV9 and J usage is TRBJ2-2; D might be TRBD1 (5 bases). This CDR3 spans 13 amino acids. Germline V gene sequence: CDR1 SGDLS, CDR2 YYNGEE. Between the trimmed V and J ends, which lost 3 bases and 6 bases, there was a span of 9 bases. The CDR3 reads CASSGAGSGELFF. The CDR3 coding sequence is TGTGCCAGCAGCGGAGCAGGGTCCGGGGAGCTGTTTTTT.

V and J are TRBV19 and TRBJ1-2; TRBD1 is a possible D gene (6 bases). Trimming shortened V by 3 bases and J by 3 bases, and 14 bases separated the two germline ends. Germline CDR1 is LNHDA and CDR2 is SQIVND (reference sequence). This CDR3 contains 15 residues. CDR3 sequence reads: CASSILTGGDYGYTF. CDR3 in DNA: TGTGCCAGTAGTATTTTAACCGGGGGCGACTATGGCTACACCTTC.

Concerning this clone: The same CDR3 is also encoded by other DNA sequences in this sample. This rearrangement joins TRBV4-1 to TRBJ1-4; 8 nucleotides line up with TRBD1. CDR1 and CDR2 from the germline V gene are MGHRA and YSYEKL. The length of the CDR3 is 15 residues. V lost 0 bases, J lost 8 bases, and 5 bases stayed unmatched. The DNA for the CDR3 is TGCGCCAGCAGCCAAGACGGGACAGGAAACGAAAAACTGTTTTTT. This gives the protein CASSQDGTGNEKLFF.

The chain employs TRBV14 and TRBJ1-3; D not resolved. The CDR3 runs to 14 residues. Trimming left V 0 bases short and J 4 bases short, with 7 bases between. Germline lookup yields CDR1 SGHDN and CDR2 FVKESK. The DNA of the CDR3 is TGTGCCAGCAGCCAAGATTTTGGCGGAAACACCATATATTTT. It specifies CASSQDFGGNTIYF. The whole variable domain, filled in from reference TRBV14 and TRBJ1-3, reads EAGVTQFPSHSVIEKGQTVTLRCDPISGHDNLYWYRRVMGKEIKFLLHFVKESKQDESGMPNNRFLAERTGGTYSTLKVQPAELEDSGVYFCASSQDFGGNTIYFGEGSWLTVV.

V is TRBV5-6 and J is TRBJ2-1, with D possibly being TRBD1 or TRBD2 (5 bases each). The length of the CDR3 is 16 residues. V was clipped by 4 bases and J by 1 base, with 15 bases between them. Per the germline V gene, CDR1 is SGHDT and CDR2 is YYEEEE. The CDR3 is CASSQTGARSYNEQFF. In DNA form, the CDR3 reads TGTGCCAGCAGCCAAACCGGGGCCCGGTCCTACAATGAGCAGTTCTTC.